The 14 T cell receptor beta chains below all came from one sample that was sequenced in a study of metastatic and nonmetastatic thyroid tumors. Prior to thyroid surgery, none of the patients had received any treatment. TCRdb used MiXCR to call clones anew from the PCR reads. The sample has roughly 34,000 clones, about a fifth seen once. Sequencing input: tumor tissue. All receptors come from a male donor with papillary thyroid cancer or a benign thyroid nodule (not recorded which). Some clones in this sample may be carry-over from other donors' samples.

This clone has a count of ten or more. The chain links TRBV9 to TRBJ2-2; 8 bases are a match to TRBD1. The CDR3 loop spans 17 amino acids. Germline V gene sequence: CDR1 SGDLS, CDR2 YYNGEE. J was trimmed by 6 bases and V by 0 bases; bases with no gene match: 10. This CDR3 is CASSVEDRAIFSGELFF. The DNA of the CDR3 is TGTGCCAGCAGCGTAGAGGACAGGGCTATTTTTTCCGGGGAGCTGTTTTTT.

This clone was counted at least ten times. This rearrangement joins TRBV18 to TRBJ2-7; D is unclear. CDR3 length equals 15 residues. Germline lookup yields CDR1 KGHSH and CDR2 LQKENI. Trimming took off 3 bases at V and 5 bases at J, with 17 bases between the two ends. The CDR3 here is CASSPSAIEFHEQYF. The DNA of the CDR3 is TGTGCCAGCTCACCCTCGGCCATTGAATTCCACGAGCAGTACTTC.

This clone occurred many times. The chain is built from TRBV4-3 and TRBJ2-2, with TRBD1 matching over 8 bases. From germline, CDR1 is LGHNA and CDR2 YSLEER. The CDR3 spans 19 residues. Trimming cost V 2 bases and J 0 bases; bases outside gene matches: 11. The CDR3 region has the DNA TGCGCCAGCAGCCAACTGAGCCCGGGACAGGACTCGAACACCGGGGAGCTGTTTTTT. Its protein product is CASSQLSPGQDSNTGELFF.

This clone was seen only a few times. This chain links TRBV7-9 with TRBJ1-1, with D unclear. V was trimmed by 5 bases and J by 5 bases, leaving 15 bases between them. The CDR3 runs to 14 residues. From germline, CDR1 is SEHNR and CDR2 FQNEAQ (reference sequence). The CDR3 here is CASSPDNVRTEAFF. CDR3 sequence (DNA): TGTGCCAGCAGCCCGGATAATGTTAGGACTGAAGCTTTCTTT.

The CDR3 loop reads CASSPTEDEGIRNYEQYF. CDR3 sequence (DNA): TGTGCCAGCAGCCCCACAGAGGATGAGGGCATACGTAACTACGAGCAGTACTTC. The chain is built from TRBV11-2 and TRBJ2-7, with D tentatively TRBD2 (5 bases). The V end was cut by 5 bases, the J end by 3 bases, with 26 bases between. There are 18 residues in the CDR3. CDR1 is SGHAT and CDR2 is FQNNGV in the germline V gene.

In this sample, this clone turned up many times. V and J are TRBV10-3 and TRBJ2-1, with 10 bases matching TRBD1. Trimming at V came to 3 bases and at J to 5 bases, leaving 4 bases not matched to a gene. CDR1 is ENHRY, CDR2 SYGVKD, per germline. The CDR3 contains 15 residues. The CDR3 sequence is CAISEGQGDNNEQFF. The CDR3, as DNA: TGTGCCATCAGTGAAGGACAGGGGGACAACAATGAGCAGTTCTTC.

This clone was detected many times. This sequence joins TRBV14 and TRBJ2-3, with 11 bases lining up with TRBD2. J lost 6 bases, V lost 5 bases, and 10 bases had no gene match. The CDR3 covers 16 residues. Germline values: CDR1 SGHDN, CDR2 FVKESK. CDR3 protein: CASSNLGASGGDTQYF. The CDR3 nucleotides are TGTGCCAGCAGCAATCTCGGTGCTAGCGGGGGGGATACGCAGTATTTT. The variable domain in full, with the rest retrieved from reference TRBV14 and TRBJ2-3, is EAGVTQFPSHSVIEKGQTVTLRCDPISGHDNLYWYRRVMGKEIKFLLHFVKESKQDESGMPNNRFLAERTGGTYSTLKVQPAELEDSGVYFCASSNLGASGGDTQYFGPGTRLTVL.

By sample share, this clone is medium-sized. The chain is built from TRBV20-1 and TRBJ2-7; tentatively, D is TRBD2 (7 bases). V shed 0 bases and J shed 2 bases, with 14 bases lying between them. CDR1 is DFQATT, CDR2 SNEGSKA, per germline (reference sequence). This CDR3 comprises 15 residues. The CDR3 coding sequence is TGCAGTGCTAGAGAACTAGGGGGGAGGGCCTACGAGCAGTACTTC. Amino acid sequence: CSARELGGRAYEQYF.

This sequence joins TRBV18 and TRBJ2-2, with D possibly matching TRBD1 (6 bases). Trimming pared 5 bases from V and 0 bases from J, leaving 10 bases between. The CDR3 totals 15 residues. The germline gives CDR1 KGHSH, CDR2 LQKENI. The CDR3 is CASSEQGSNTGELFF. For the CDR3, the DNA is TGTGCCAGCTCAGAACAGGGTTCGAACACCGGGGAGCTGTTTTTT.

This clone has ten or more counts. The chain recombines TRBV30 with TRBJ1-5, with D possibly TRBD1 on 5 matching bases. V dropped 0 bases and J dropped 6 bases, with 12 bases sitting between them. This CDR3 is built from 14 residues. Germline CDR1 and CDR2: GTSNPN and SVGIG (reference sequence). In DNA form, the CDR3 reads TGTGCCTGGAGTGTAAAGATGAGGGGTCAGCCCCAGCATTTT. Its protein product is CAWSVKMRGQPQHF.

This clone was seen at least ten times. The gene calls are TRBV20-1 and TRBJ2-5; D perhaps matches TRBD2 (5 bases). V dropped 1 base and J dropped 2 bases, with 5 bases sitting between them. Germline assignment: CDR1 DFQATT and CDR2 SNEGSKA (reference sequence). This CDR3 has 12 amino acids. The CDR3 here is CSARGGQETQYF. The CDR3 DNA sequence: TGCAGTGCTAGAGGAGGGCAAGAGACCCAGTACTTC.

This clone has a handful of counts. The rearrangement joins TRBV10-3 to TRBJ2-2; no clear D gene. The CDR3 spans 13 residues. Looked up from germline, CDR1 is ENHRY and CDR2 is SYGVKD. V lost 0 bases and J 12 bases, leaving 11 bases between the germline ends. CDR3 region: CAISESYTWQLFF. The DNA of the CDR3 is TGTGCCATCAGTGAGTCTTACACCTGGCAGCTGTTTTTT.

This clone was recorded at least ten times. The chain couples TRBV9 to TRBJ1-2; D is unclear. This CDR3 contains 13 residues. Germline CDR1 and CDR2: SGDLS and YYNGEE. Trimming stripped 2 bases from V and 0 bases from J, with 5 bases between. CDR3 DNA sequence: TGTGCCAGCAGCGTCGACGCTAACTATGGCTACACCTTC. Translating gives CASSVDANYGYTF.

CDR3 loop: CASSLGTDHGYTF. The CDR3 DNA reads TGCGCCAGCAGCTTGGGGACAGATCATGGCTACACCTTC. The J gene is TRBJ1-2, the V gene TRBV5-1, with D possibly TRBD1 on 6 matching bases. Deletions cut 0 bases from V and 6 bases from J, with 9 bases between. Germline assignment: CDR1 SGHRS and CDR2 YFSETQ. CDR3 length: 13 residues.